These T cell receptor beta chains were read from a single sample in a study of blood T cell repertoires in COVID-19. Clones were read by immunoSEQ multiplex PCR, and TCRdb kept only the in-frame ones, dropping some. Seen here are 200,000 or so clones, approximately 92% observed once, and the top ten hold approximately 2.5%. The sequencing input was PBMCs or T cells enriched from blood (not recorded which). Source of these receptors: a woman aged 40 to 50 with acute COVID-19. Both conserved end residues are part of each CDR3. D genes are given only for firm matches. Only some rows state a clone size, as once, few, many or a class for expanded clones.

J gene | V gene | clone size | D gene | CDR3 DNA | CDR3 protein
TRBJ2-5 | TRBV11-3 | once | . | TGTGCCAGCAGCTTAAGCGAGCGGGCGACCCAGTACTTC | CASSLSERATQYF
TRBJ2-7 | TRBV29-1 | once | TRBD1 | TGCAGCGTTGAGTCCGGGACAGGCTACGAGCAGTACTTC | CSVESGTGYEQYF
TRBJ1-2 | TRBV6-1 | . | . | TGTGCCAGCAGTGAACAGTGGTCATTTGGTGGCTACACCTTC | CASSEQWSFGGYTF
TRBJ2-7 | TRBV10-3 | . | TRBD2 | TGTGCCACCCGTAGTAGCGGGGGATCCTACGAGCAGTACTTC | CATRSSGGSYEQYF
TRBJ2-5 | TRBV5-4 | . | TRBD1 | TGTGCCAGCAGCTTGGCTTTAGAGACAGGGGAAGAGACCCAGTACTTC | CASSLALETGEETQYF
TRBJ2-1 | TRBV7-2 | . | TRBD2 | TGTGCCAGCAGCCAGGGGACTAGCGGGCTACCAGCCGTCTATGAGCAGTTCTTC | CASSQGTSGLPAVYEQFF
TRBJ1-5 | TRBV6-1 | once | . | TGTGCCAGCAGTGGCGCAGGGATTGACGTCCCCAATCAGCCCCAGCATTTT | CASSGAGIDVPNQPQHF
TRBJ2-7 | TRBV9 | . | . | TGTGCCAGCAGCCCGAACCCAGGGTACGAGCAGTACTTC | CASSPNPGYEQYF
TRBJ2-7 | TRBV2 | . | . | TGTGCCAGCAGTGAGGGATGGGGGCGCAAAGGCTACGAGCAGTACTTC | CASSEGWGRKGYEQYF
TRBJ1-1 | TRBV14 | . | . | TGTGCCAGCAGCCAAGACGCAGGGAACACTGAAGCTTTCTTT | CASSQDAGNTEAFF
TRBJ2-5 | TRBV19 | . | . | TGTGCCAGTAGTACCCCGTCGGAGACCCAGTACTTC | CASSTPSETQYF
TRBJ2-1 | TRBV30 | . | . | TGTGCCTGGAGTGGCAGGAATGAGCAGTTCTTC | CAWSGRNEQFF
TRBJ1-5 | TRBV2 | . | . | TGTGCCAGCAGTGGCCAGGGGAATCAGCCCCAGCATTTT | CASSGQGNQPQHF
TRBJ1-2 | TRBV6-6 | . | . | TGTGCCAGCACCCCCTATAAACGGGGAGAGGGCTACACCTTC | CASTPYKRGEGYTF
TRBJ2-1 | TRBV5-1 | . | TRBD2 | TGCGCCAGCGTTTTTGGACTAGGGTTTGATGAGCAGTTCTTC | CASVFGLGFDEQFF
TRBJ1-2 | TRBV15 | . | . | TGTGCCACCAGCAGAGGGAAGGGGTGGTACGGTGGCTACACCTTC | CATSRGKGWYGGYTF
TRBJ2-5 | TRBV27 | . | . | TGTGCCAGCAGTTCGGGTCTAGCGAGGTCCAAGAGATGGGAGACCCAGTACTTC | CASSSGLARSKRWETQYF
TRBJ2-1 | TRBV5-8 | few | TRBD2 | TGTGCCAGCAGCGTCGGGACTAGCGGTAATGAGCAGTTCTTC | CASSVGTSGNEQFF
TRBJ2-1 | TRBV5-1 | . | . | TGCGCCAGCAGCTTGGGGACCGGGGCCTACAATGAGCAGTTCTTC | CASSLGTGAYNEQFF
TRBJ2-2 | TRBV24-1 | . | TRBD1 | TGTGCCACCAGAGACAGGGGGCCCGGGGAGCTGTTTTTT | CATRDRGPGELFF
TRBJ2-7 | TRBV6-5 | many | . | TGTGCCAGCAGGCAACGACAGGTCCCCTACGAGCAGTACTTC | CASRQRQVPYEQYF
TRBJ1-2 | TRBV29-1 | many | TRBD1 | TGCAGCGTTGAAGTTCCGACAGGGTTAAAGAGCTATGGCTACACCTTC | CSVEVPTGLKSYGYTF
TRBJ1-4 | TRBV3-1/TRBV3-2 | . | . | TGTGCCAGCAGCCAAGCCTTCAGGGGCCTGGCGACTAATGAAAAACTGTTTTTT | CASSQAFRGLATNEKLFF
TRBJ1-2 | TRBV30 | once | TRBD1 | TGTGCCTGGAGGAGGACAGGAAATAACTATGGCTACACCTTC | CAWRRTGNNYGYTF
TRBJ2-2 | TRBV19 | . | TRBD2 | TGTGCCAGTAGTCTCATTCCAGGGGTAGCGGGAGGATACACCGGGGAGCTGTTTTTT | CASSLIPGVAGGYTGELFF
TRBJ1-2 | TRBV3-1/TRBV3-2 | . | . | TGTGCCAGCAGCCAAGACCCGGGTATGCCCTACTATGGCTACACCTTC | CASSQDPGMPYYGYTF
TRBJ1-6 | TRBV19 | . | . | TGTGCCAGTAGTATAGTAGCAGGGCTGGACTCACCCCTCCACTTT | CASSIVAGLDSPLHF
TRBJ2-5 | TRBV19 | . | . | TGTGCCAGTAGTATAAGGGGGGGCAAAGAGACCCAGTACTTC | CASSIRGGKETQYF
TRBJ1-6 | TRBV15 | . | . | TGTGCCACCAGCAGAGATAGATGGGGGAGGGATAATTCACCCCTCCACTTT | CATSRDRWGRDNSPLHF
TRBJ1-2 | TRBV19 | . | TRBD1 | TGTGCCAGTAGCAACCCCGGACAGGGGGCGGAAAGCTATGGCTACACCTTC | CASSNPGQGAESYGYTF
TRBJ2-1 | TRBV9 | once | TRBD2 | TGTGCCAGCAGCGATCGGACTAGCGGGATCCATGAGCAGTTCTTC | CASSDRTSGIHEQFF
TRBJ2-7 | TRBV29-1 | . | TRBD1 | TGCAGCGTTGAAGACGTCTCCTCGACAGGGGCAGGGTACGAGCAGTACTTC | CSVEDVSSTGAGYEQYF
TRBJ1-3 | TRBV9 | . | . | TGTGCCAGCAGCCCCCGAGGGAACACCATATATTTT | CASSPRGNTIYF
TRBJ2-2 | TRBV6-2/TRBV6-3 | once | TRBD2 | TGTGCCAGCAGTTACCCAGCGGGGGGCGGGACCGGGGAGCTGTTTTTT | CASSYPAGGGTGELFF